This T cell receptor beta chain is drawn from a study of human T cells and chemical hapten exposure. Study overall: Small discrepancies in pooled library volume mainly accounted for the varying TCR yields per sample.

As to this clonotype: Its specificity is unknown.

TCRdb re-derived calls from the RACE reads in MiXCR, one entry per CDR3 protein. The sample consists of tens of thousands of distinct CDR3 sequences, approximately 9% of them appearing once. The CDR3 sequence is 14 residues long. V lost 4 bases to trimming and J lost 8 bases; unmatched junction nucleotides: 4. Germline lookup yields CDR1 MGHRA and CDR2 YSYEKL. Study-wide results and limits: Expanded TCRs were compared with controls, and the expanded TCRs formed significantly more large CDR3 similarity clusters.

Indicated time point: patch test 2, 6 weeks after DPC sensitization. The treatment is: therapeutic diphenylcyclopropenone sensitization with weekly scalp DPC. The material sequenced was whole blood, taken in connection with sensitization to the hapten diphenylcyclopropenone (DPC). This receptor was identified in a woman aged 35 to 49 with alopecia areata. Some clones in this sample may be carry-over from other donors' samples. The gene calls are TRBV4-1 and TRBJ2-1; 11 nucleotides align to TRBD1. This chain's CDR3 is CASSPWTGGDEQFF. In DNA form, the CDR3 reads TGCGCCAGCAGCCCGTGGACAGGGGGCGATGAGCAGTTCTTC.